The next 16 T cell receptor beta chains were all read from a single sample in a study of blood T cell repertoires in COVID-19. Method: immunoSEQ multiplex PCR; TCRdb's copy keeps in-frame clones and lacks some. This sample carries tens of thousands of clones, 70% to 80% of them seen once, and the ten largest clones take approximately 12%. The sample comprised peripheral blood. The receptors derive from a human donor in a cohort sampled during active COVID-19.

The chain has TRBV3-1 (or the pseudogene TRBV3-2) and TRBJ2-7; no reliable D call. Germline values: CDR1 LGHDT, CDR2 YNNKEL (reference sequence). Trimming took 3 bases from V and 4 from J, leaving 4 bases between them. This CDR3 has 11 amino acids. The CDR3 region is CASSHYYEQYF. Here the CDR3 DNA reads TGTGCCAGCAGCCACTATTACGAGCAGTACTTC.

The chain carries TRBV20-1 and TRBJ2-3; D is perhaps TRBD2 (5 bases). CDR3 length: 11 residues. V lost 6 bases to trimming and J lost 11 bases, with 15 bases between them. Germline values: CDR1 DFQATT, CDR2 SNEGSKA (reference sequence). CDR3 residues: CSAGTPGVQYF. Written as DNA, the CDR3 is TGCAGTGCCGGTACCCCCGGGGTGCAGTATTTT.

In its sample, this clone was seen a few times. The chain links TRBV9 to TRBJ2-1; TRBD2 aligns across 13 bases. V lost 3 bases, J lost 0 bases, and 6 bases stayed unmatched. There are 18 residues in the CDR3. Germline V gives CDR1 SGDLS, CDR2 YYNGEE. The CDR3 region is CASSETSGRYSSYNEQFF. CDR3 sequence (DNA): TGTGCCAGCAGCGAGACTAGCGGGAGGTACAGCTCCTACAATGAGCAGTTCTTC.

This clone was seen only a few times. The V and J genes are TRBV7-9 and TRBJ2-7; D possibly corresponds to TRBD2 (6 bases). Germline CDR1 is SEHNR and CDR2 is FQNEAQ (reference sequence). The germline V and J ends were trimmed by 2 bases and 1 base, with 15 bases remaining between them. The CDR3 covers 16 residues. The CDR3 region is CASSLSTGSGSYEQYV. For the CDR3, the DNA is TGTGCCAGCAGCTTATCGACCGGGAGTGGGTCCTACGAGCAGTACGTC.

V is TRBV24-1 and J is TRBJ2-5; 7 bases fit TRBD1. The V gene end was trimmed by 3 bases and the J gene end by 1 base; junction bases not matched to a gene: 10. Germline V lookup: CDR1 KGHDR, CDR2 SFDVKD. The CDR3 length is 17 residues. CDR3 in amino acids: CATSDEGIRTGQETQYF. In nucleotides, the CDR3 is TGTGCCACCAGTGATGAGGGCATCAGGACAGGCCAAGAGACCCAGTACTTC.

CDR3 DNA: TGTGCCAGCAGTAAGAACGGGGGGACCCAGTACTTC. This codes for CASSKNGGTQYF. The J gene is TRBJ2-5, the V gene TRBV28, with D possibly matching TRBD2 (6 bases). The CDR3 runs to 12 residues. Looked up from germline, CDR1 is MDHEN and CDR2 is SYDVKM. Trimming stripped 5 bases from V and 7 bases from J, with 11 bases between.

V and J are TRBV4-2 and TRBJ2-3; 11 bases map to TRBD1. The germline V gene has CDR1 LGHNA and CDR2 YNFKEQ. J gave up 5 bases and V 1 base, and 5 bases lay outside the gene matches. The CDR3 totals 16 residues. The CDR3, as DNA: TGTGCCAGCAGCCAAGGAGTGGGACAGGGGGTAGATACGCAGTATTTT. It translates to CASSQGVGQGVDTQYF.

This chain uses TRBV11-3 with TRBJ2-1, with 9 nucleotides matching TRBD2. CDR3 length equals 16 residues. Germline-derived CDR1 and CDR2 are SGHNT and YENEEA. V lost 0 bases to trimming and J lost 5 bases; unmatched junction nucleotides: 5. The CDR3 loop is CASSLDGAGGHNEQFF. DNA of the CDR3: TGTGCCAGCAGCTTAGACGGAGCGGGGGGCCACAATGAGCAGTTCTTC.

The chain has TRBV4-3 and TRBJ2-1; 10 bases fit TRBD2. CDR1 is LGHNA, CDR2 YSLEER, per germline. The CDR3 loop spans 17 amino acids. Losses at the gene ends were 2 bases for V and 6 bases for J; bases not matched to a gene: 10. The CDR3: CASSQWMTGTSVNEQFF. The CDR3 DNA sequence: TGCGCCAGCAGCCAATGGATGACCGGGACTAGCGTCAATGAGCAGTTCTTC.

This clone appeared a few times. The chain carries TRBV19 and TRBJ1-1, with TRBD1 matching 7 bases. The CDR3 is 12 amino acids. Germline loops: CDR1 LNHDA, CDR2 SQIVND (reference sequence). V was clipped by 9 bases and J by 3 bases; unmatched bases: 4. The CDR3 sequence: CARRDSHTEAFF. DNA of the CDR3: TGTGCCAGAAGGGACAGTCACACTGAAGCTTTCTTT.

In its sample, this clone was seen a few times. The V and J genes are TRBV18 and TRBJ2-7; TRBD2 aligns across 10 bases. Germline CDR1 KGHSH, CDR2 LQKENI. This CDR3 has 15 residues. J was trimmed by 4 bases and V by 4 bases; bases with no gene match: 7. Written as DNA, the CDR3 is TGTGCCAGCTCACGTCCCTCGACTAGCGGGTACGAGCAGTACTTC. It encodes CASSRPSTSGYEQYF.

This clone has a handful of counts. The V and J genes are TRBV6-4 and TRBJ2-7; weak D call: TRBD2 (6 bases). Germline loops: CDR1 MRHNA, CDR2 SNTAGT. The CDR3 totals 12 residues. Trimming removed 10 bases from V and 0 bases from J, with 10 bases in between. The CDR3 loop is CANPGGSYEQYV. Written as DNA, the CDR3 is TGTGCCAACCCCGGGGGCTCCTACGAGCAGTACGTC.

This clone came up once. This chain uses TRBV6-6 with TRBJ1-2; possible D gene TRBD1, 6 bases. Germline assignment: CDR1 MNHNY and CDR2 SVGAGI (reference sequence). This CDR3 spans 16 amino acids. The germline V and J ends were trimmed by 4 bases and 6 bases, with 21 bases remaining between them. CDR3 sequence reads: CASSLYSGTPQDGYTF. CDR3 in DNA: TGTGCCAGCAGTTTATATTCCGGGACACCTCAGGATGGCTACACCTTC.

Ten or more counts support this clone. Other DNA sequences in the sample encode the same CDR3. The J gene is TRBJ2-2, the V gene TRBV4-3, with TRBD1 matching over 10 bases. Germline trimming cut 3 bases from V and 3 bases from J; bases unmatched to any gene: 10. The germline V gene encodes CDR1 LGHNA and CDR2 YSLEER. The CDR3 consists of 18 residues. The CDR3 reads CASSQFVTGGAYTGELFF. The CDR3 DNA is TGCGCCAGCAGCCAGTTCGTGACAGGGGGCGCGTACACCGGGGAGCTGTTTTTT.

CDR3 bases: TGCAGCGTAGACAGGGGGCGTCGCACTGAAGCTTTCTTT. Translated, it gives CSVDRGRRTEAFF. J is TRBJ1-1 and V is TRBV29-1; TRBD1 aligns across 10 bases. V shed 6 bases, J shed 4 bases, and the junction held 5 bases outside the gene matches. The length of the CDR3 is 13 residues. Germline V gene sequence: CDR1 SQVTM, CDR2 ANQGSEA. The full variable domain, its missing parts supplied by reference TRBV29-1 and TRBJ1-1, is SAVISQKPSRDICQRGTSLTIQCQVDSQVTMMFWYRQQPGQSLTLIATANQGSEATYESGFVIDKFPISRPNLTFSTLTVSNMSPEDSSIYLCSVDRGRRTEAFFGQGTRLTVV.

The CDR3 region has the DNA TGTGCCAGCAGCCCGAACTCAGGGGCGGCTGGGGAAAAACTGTTTTTT. Amino acid sequence: CASSPNSGAAGEKLFF. The chain links TRBV3-1 (or the pseudogene TRBV3-2) to TRBJ1-4; D might be TRBD1 (6 bases). The length of the CDR3 is 16 residues. CDR1 and CDR2 (germline): LGHDT, YNNKEL (reference sequence). Trimming cost V 4 bases and J 8 bases, with 20 bases left between them.